The T cell receptor beta chain under discussion was sequenced for a study of cytomegalovirus exposure and HLA in healthy donors. With respect to this clone: Its antigen is not identified.

13 Jbeta primers and 60 Vbeta primers were used for the PCR. This table comes from immunoSEQ multiplex PCR, and its TCRdb copy is limited to in-frame clones, with some not included. The data contain more than 65,000 clones, approximately 61% of them singletons. Notes on the study in general: Serostatus for CMV was the only available immune exposure information. Investigators reported 150 to 200 TCR beta chains as tied to cytomegalovirus.

Trimming stripped 3 bases from V and 1 base from J, with 13 bases between. This CDR3 is 15 amino acids long. From germline, CDR1 is SGHDT and CDR2 YYEEEE. The TCR was taken from a woman aged 50 to 60 in good health and CMV-seropositive. The sample comprised PBMCs. The chain links TRBV5-6 to TRBJ1-2; D remains ambiguous. The CDR3 protein is CASSSQWTVNYGYTF. For the CDR3, the DNA is TGTGCCAGCAGCTCCCAGTGGACTGTTAACTATGGCTACACCTTC.